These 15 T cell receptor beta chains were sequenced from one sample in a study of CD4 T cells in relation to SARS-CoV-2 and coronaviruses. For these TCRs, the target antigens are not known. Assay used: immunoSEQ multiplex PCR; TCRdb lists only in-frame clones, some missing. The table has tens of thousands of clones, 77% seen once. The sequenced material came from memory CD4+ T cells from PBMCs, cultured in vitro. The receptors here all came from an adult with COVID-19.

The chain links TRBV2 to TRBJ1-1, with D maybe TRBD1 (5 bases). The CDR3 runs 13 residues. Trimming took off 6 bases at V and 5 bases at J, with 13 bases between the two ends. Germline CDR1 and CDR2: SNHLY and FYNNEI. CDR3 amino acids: CASRGAGLTEAFF. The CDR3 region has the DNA TGTGCCAGCAGAGGGGCGGGCCTGACTGAAGCTTTCTTT.

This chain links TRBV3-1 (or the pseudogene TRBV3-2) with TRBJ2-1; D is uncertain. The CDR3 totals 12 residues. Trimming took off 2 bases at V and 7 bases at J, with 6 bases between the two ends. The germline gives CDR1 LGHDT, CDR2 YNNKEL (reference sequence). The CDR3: CASSQTLNEQFF. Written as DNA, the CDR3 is TGTGCCAGCAGCCAAACGTTAAATGAGCAGTTCTTC.

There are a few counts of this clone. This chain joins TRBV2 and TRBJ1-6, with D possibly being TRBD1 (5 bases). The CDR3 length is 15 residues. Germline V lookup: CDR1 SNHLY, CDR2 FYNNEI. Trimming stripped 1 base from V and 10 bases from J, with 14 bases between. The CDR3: CASSEEQGQGSPLHF. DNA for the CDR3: TGTGCCAGCAGTGAAGAGCAGGGCCAGGGATCACCCCTCCACTTT. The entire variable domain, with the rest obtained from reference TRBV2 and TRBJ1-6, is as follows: EPEVTQTPSHQVTQMGQEVILRCVPISNHLYFYWYRQILGQKVEFLVSFYNNEISEKSEIFDDQFSVERPDGSNFTLKIRSTKLEDSAMYFCASSEEQGQGSPLHFGNGTRLTVT.

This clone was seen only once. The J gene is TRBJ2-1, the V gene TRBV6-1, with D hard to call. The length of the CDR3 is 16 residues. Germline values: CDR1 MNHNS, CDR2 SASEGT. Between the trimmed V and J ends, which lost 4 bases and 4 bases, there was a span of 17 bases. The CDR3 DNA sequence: TGTGCCAGCAGTGTTTCTTTTTTGACAAAATACAATGAGCAGTTCTTC. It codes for CASSVSFLTKYNEQFF.

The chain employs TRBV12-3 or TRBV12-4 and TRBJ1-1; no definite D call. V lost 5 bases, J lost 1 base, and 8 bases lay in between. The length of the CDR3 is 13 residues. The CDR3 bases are TGTGCCAGCAGTCCGTACAGGAACACTGAAGCTTTCTTT. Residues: CASSPYRNTEAFF.

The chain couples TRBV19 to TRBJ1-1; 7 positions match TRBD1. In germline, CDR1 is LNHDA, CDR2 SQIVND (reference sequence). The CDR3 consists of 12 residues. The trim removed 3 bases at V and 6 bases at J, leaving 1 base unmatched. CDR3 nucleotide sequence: TGTGCCAGTAGTATCCAGGGGGCTGAAGCTTTCTTT. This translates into CASSIQGAEAFF. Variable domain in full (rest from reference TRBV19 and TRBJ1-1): DGGITQSPKYLFRKEGQNVTLSCEQNLNHDAMYWYRQDPGQGLRLIYYSQIVNDFQKGDIAEGYSVSREKKESFPLTVTSAQKNPTAFYLCASSIQGAEAFFGQGTRLTVV.

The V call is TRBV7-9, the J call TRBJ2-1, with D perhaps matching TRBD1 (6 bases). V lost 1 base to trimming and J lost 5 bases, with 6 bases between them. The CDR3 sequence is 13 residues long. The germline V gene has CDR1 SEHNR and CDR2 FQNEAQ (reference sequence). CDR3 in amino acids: CASSLGGHNEQFF. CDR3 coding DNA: TGTGCCAGCAGCTTAGGGGGGCACAATGAGCAGTTCTTC.

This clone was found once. The CDR3 DNA sequence: TGTGCCAGCAGCCCCCCTAATCAAAATCCCTACGAGCAGTACTTC. Its translation is CASSPPNQNPYEQYF. The chain recombines TRBV6-2 or TRBV6-3 with TRBJ2-7; D gene ambiguous. This CDR3 has 15 amino acids. The germline V gene has CDR1 MNHEY and CDR2 SVGEGT. V shed 6 bases and J shed 2 bases, with 17 bases lying between them.

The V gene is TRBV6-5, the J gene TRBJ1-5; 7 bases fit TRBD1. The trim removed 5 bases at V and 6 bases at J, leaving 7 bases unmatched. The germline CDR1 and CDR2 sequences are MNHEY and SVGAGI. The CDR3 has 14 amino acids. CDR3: CASSRQGGIQPQHF. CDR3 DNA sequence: TGTGCCAGCAGTCGACAGGGAGGTATTCAGCCCCAGCATTTT.

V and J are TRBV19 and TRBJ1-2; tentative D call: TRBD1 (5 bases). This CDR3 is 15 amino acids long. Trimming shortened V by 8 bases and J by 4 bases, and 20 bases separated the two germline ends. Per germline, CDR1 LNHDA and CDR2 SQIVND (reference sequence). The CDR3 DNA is TGTGCCAGTGTCCGTGAGTCCAGGGCGAGCTATGGCTACACCTTC. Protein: CASVRESRASYGYTF. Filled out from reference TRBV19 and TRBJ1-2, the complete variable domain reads DGGITQSPKYLFRKEGQNVTLSCEQNLNHDAMYWYRQDPGQGLRLIYYSQIVNDFQKGDIAEGYSVSREKKESFPLTVTSAQKNPTAFYLCASVRESRASYGYTFGSGTRLTVV.

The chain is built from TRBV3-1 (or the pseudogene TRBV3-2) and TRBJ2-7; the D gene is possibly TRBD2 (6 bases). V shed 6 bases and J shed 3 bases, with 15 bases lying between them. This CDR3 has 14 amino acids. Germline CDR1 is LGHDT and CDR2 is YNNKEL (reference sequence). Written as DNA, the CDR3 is TGTGCCAGCAGGCGGGGCGGTGAAGGCTACGAGCAGTACTTC. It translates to CASRRGGEGYEQYF.

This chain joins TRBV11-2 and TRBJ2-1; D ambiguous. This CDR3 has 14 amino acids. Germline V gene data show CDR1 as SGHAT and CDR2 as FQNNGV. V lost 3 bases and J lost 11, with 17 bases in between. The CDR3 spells CASSFPRFRLKQFF. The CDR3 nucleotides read TGTGCCAGCAGCTTTCCCCGGTTCCGGTTGAAGCAGTTCTTC.

This CDR3 is CASSQGTGYLNQPQHF. The CDR3 region has the DNA TGTGCCAGCAGCCAAGGGACAGGCTACCTCAATCAGCCCCAGCATTTT. The V call is TRBV3-1 (or the pseudogene TRBV3-2), the J call TRBJ1-5; 7 bases fit TRBD1. Germline loops: CDR1 LGHDT, CDR2 YNNKEL (reference sequence). V was pared by 1 base and J by 3 bases, with 6 bases of the junction left unmatched. This CDR3 has 16 residues.

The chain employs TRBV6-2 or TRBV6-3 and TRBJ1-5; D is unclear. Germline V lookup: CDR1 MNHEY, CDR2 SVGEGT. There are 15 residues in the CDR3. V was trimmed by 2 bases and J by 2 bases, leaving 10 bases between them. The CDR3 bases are TGTGCCAGCAGTTACATTACCGGGGGCAATCAGCCCCAGCATTTT. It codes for CASSYITGGNQPQHF.

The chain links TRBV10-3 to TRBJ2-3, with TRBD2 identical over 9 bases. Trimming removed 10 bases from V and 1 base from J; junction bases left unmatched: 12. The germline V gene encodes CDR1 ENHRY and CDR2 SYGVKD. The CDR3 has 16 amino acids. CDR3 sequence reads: CATEPSGTRGTDTQYF. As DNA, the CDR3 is TGTGCCACCGAACCTAGCGGGACCAGGGGCACAGATACGCAGTATTTT.